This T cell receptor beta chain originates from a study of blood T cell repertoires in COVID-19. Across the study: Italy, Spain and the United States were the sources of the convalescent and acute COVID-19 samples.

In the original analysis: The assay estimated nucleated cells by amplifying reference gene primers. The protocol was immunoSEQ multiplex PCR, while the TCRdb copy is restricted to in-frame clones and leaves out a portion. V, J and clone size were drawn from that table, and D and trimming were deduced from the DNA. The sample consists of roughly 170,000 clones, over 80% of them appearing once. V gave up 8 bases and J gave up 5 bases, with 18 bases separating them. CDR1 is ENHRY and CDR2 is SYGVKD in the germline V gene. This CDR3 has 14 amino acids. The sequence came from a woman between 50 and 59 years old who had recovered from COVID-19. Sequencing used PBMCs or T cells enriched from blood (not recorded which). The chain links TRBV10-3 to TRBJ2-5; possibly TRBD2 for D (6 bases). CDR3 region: CAIATPPAGETQYF. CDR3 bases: TGTGCCATCGCCACCCCCCCCGCGGGGGAGACCCAGTACTTC.